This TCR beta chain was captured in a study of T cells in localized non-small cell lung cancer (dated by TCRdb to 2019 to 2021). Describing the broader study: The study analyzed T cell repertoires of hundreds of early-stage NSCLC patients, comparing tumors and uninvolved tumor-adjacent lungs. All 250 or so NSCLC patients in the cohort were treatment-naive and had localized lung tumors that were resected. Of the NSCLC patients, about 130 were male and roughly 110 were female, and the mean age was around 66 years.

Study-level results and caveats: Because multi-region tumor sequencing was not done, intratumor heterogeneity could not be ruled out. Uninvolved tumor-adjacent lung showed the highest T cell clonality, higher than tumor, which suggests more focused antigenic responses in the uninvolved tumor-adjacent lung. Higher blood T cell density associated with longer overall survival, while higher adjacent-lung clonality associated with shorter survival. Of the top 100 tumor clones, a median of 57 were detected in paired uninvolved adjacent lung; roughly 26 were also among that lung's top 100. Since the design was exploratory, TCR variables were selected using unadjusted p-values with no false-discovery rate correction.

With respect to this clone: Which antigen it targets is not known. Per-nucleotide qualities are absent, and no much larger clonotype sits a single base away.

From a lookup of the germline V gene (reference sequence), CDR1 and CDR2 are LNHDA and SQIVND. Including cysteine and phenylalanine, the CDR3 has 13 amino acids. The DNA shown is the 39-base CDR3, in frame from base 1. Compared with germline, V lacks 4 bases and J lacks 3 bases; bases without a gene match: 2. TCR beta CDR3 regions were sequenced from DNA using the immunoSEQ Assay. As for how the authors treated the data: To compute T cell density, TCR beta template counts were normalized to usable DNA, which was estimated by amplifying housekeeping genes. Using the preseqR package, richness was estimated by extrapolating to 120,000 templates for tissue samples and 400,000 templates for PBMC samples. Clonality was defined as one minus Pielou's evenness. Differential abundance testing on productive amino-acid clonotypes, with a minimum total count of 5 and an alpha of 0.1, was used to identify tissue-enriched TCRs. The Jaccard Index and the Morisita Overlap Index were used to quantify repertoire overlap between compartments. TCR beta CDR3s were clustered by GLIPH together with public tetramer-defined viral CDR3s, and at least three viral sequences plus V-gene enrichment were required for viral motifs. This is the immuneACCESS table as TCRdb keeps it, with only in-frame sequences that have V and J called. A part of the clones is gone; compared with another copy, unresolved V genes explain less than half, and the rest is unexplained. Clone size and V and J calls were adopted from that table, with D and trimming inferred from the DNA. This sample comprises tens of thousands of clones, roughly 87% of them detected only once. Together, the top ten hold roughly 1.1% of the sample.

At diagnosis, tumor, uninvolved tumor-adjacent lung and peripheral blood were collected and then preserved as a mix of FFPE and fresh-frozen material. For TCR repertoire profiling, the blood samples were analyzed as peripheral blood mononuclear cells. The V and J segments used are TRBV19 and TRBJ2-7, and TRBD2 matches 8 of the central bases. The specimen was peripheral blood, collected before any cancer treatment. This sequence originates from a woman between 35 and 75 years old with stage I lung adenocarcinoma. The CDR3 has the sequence CASSRGLDYEQYF. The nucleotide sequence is TGTGCCAGTAGTAGGGGACTAGACTACGAGCAGTACTTC.